A selection of T cell receptor beta chains follows, all from one sample in a study of vaccination effects on CD4 cells after COVID-19. Generated by immunoSEQ multiplex PCR, the TCRdb table keeps only in-frame clones and is missing some. The sample contains around 83,000 clones, about 70% of which appear only once. Their antigen targets remain unknown. The specimen comprised CD4+ T cells from PBMCs cultured with HCoV-229E spike peptides, sampled before COVID-19 vaccination. These receptors all stem from a human donor who received a COVID-19 vaccine. The CDR3 runs from the conserved cysteine through the conserved F or W. D genes are given only for firm matches. Expanded clones get a size class; other rows say once, few or many, or leave the size out.

>TRBJ1-5|.|once|TRBV6-1
CASSEGLGLWQPQHF
TGTGCCAGCAGTGAAGGTCTGGGTTTATGGCAGCCCCAGCATTTT
>TRBJ2-3|.|.|TRBV6-6
CATQTLAAGTDTQYF
TGTGCCACCCAAACTTTGGCAGCCGGCACAGATACGCAGTATTTT
>TRBJ1-5|.|.|TRBV10-1
CASSESTEKLEPQHF
TGCGCCAGCAGTGAGTCGACGGAGAAGCTTGAGCCCCAGCATTTT
>TRBJ1-1|.|.|TRBV6-5
CASGQGGTEAFF
TGTGCCAGCGGGCAGGGAGGAACTGAAGCTTTCTTT
>TRBJ2-2|TRBD1|.|TRBV7-3
CASRLRTGFGELFF
TGTGCCAGCAGGTTGAGGACAGGGTTCGGGGAGCTGTTTTTT
>TRBJ2-1|.|.|TRBV5-1
CASSWGDFEGNNEQFF
TGCGCCAGCAGCTGGGGGGATTTTGAAGGGAACAATGAGCAGTTCTTC
>TRBJ1-5|.|.|TRBV6-6
CASGSGNQPQHF
TGTGCCAGCGGGAGTGGCAATCAGCCCCAGCATTTT
>TRBJ2-2|.|few|TRBV7-2
CASSLVQGVAGELFF
TGTGCCAGCAGCTTAGTTCAAGGGGTAGCCGGGGAGCTGTTTTTT
>TRBJ2-2|.|few|TRBV5-8
CASSLRDLYTGELFF
TGTGCCAGCAGCCTCCGGGACCTCTACACCGGGGAGCTGTTTTTT
>TRBJ2-3|.|few|TRBV3-1/TRBV3-2
CASSHAATDTQYF
TGTGCCAGCAGCCATGCCGCCACAGATACGCAGTATTTT
>TRBJ2-6|TRBD1|.|TRBV5-1
CASSSWTGADGANVLTF
TGCGCCAGCAGCTCTTGGACAGGGGCCGATGGGGCCAACGTCCTGACTTTC
>TRBJ2-3|TRBD2|.|TRBV5-4
CASSWGSGGQGGSF
TGTGCCAGCAGCTGGGGTAGCGGGGGGCAAGGGGGGAGTTTT
>TRBJ1-4|.|.|TRBV3-1/TRBV3-2
CASSQARWATNEKLFF
TGTGCCAGCAGCCAAGCGCGGTGGGCAACTAATGAAAAACTGTTTTTT
>TRBJ2-1|TRBD2|.|TRBV5-1
CASSLLGGLAGNEQFF
TGCGCCAGCAGCTTGTTGGGTGGACTAGCAGGCAATGAGCAGTTCTTC
>TRBJ2-3|TRBD2|.|TRBV7-2
CASSLQRGASDTQYF
TGTGCCAGCAGCTTACAGCGGGGGGCGTCGGATACGCAGTATTTT
>TRBJ1-1|.|.|TRBV5-4
CASSLPGALTEAFF
TGTGCCAGCAGCTTACCGGGGGCGCTAACTGAAGCTTTCTTT
>TRBJ1-2|.|.|TRBV19
CASSDVNYGYTF
TGTGCCAGTAGTGACGTAAACTATGGCTACACCTTC
>TRBJ2-3|.|.|TRBV2
CATRGHLVLTDTQYF
TGTGCCACCCGGGGACACCTAGTTCTCACAGATACGCAGTATTTT
>TRBJ1-3|.|.|TRBV23-1
CASSQSGGLRGNTIYF
TGCGCCAGCAGTCAATCAGGAGGGCTTCGTGGAAACACCATATATTTT
>TRBJ1-2|.|.|TRBV11-2
CASSSDSNYGYTF
TGTGCCAGCAGCTCGGACAGCAACTATGGCTACACCTTC
>TRBJ1-4|TRBD1|.|TRBV6-7
CASSGRDRGRTNEKLFF
TGTGCCAGCAGTGGAAGGGACAGGGGAAGAACTAATGAAAAACTGTTTTTT
>TRBJ1-6|TRBD1|few|TRBV6-6
CASSPGQGINSPLHF
TGTGCCAGCAGTCCTGGACAGGGTATTAATTCACCCCTCCACTTT
>TRBJ1-1|.|.|TRBV5-1
CASRPQGSPEAFF
TGCGCCAGCCGCCCTCAGGGTAGTCCTGAAGCTTTCTTT
>TRBJ2-5|.|.|TRBV11-2
CATGGLQETQYF
TGTGCCACCGGGGGGCTACAAGAGACCCAGTACTTC
>TRBJ2-4|TRBD1|.|TRBV24-1
CATSDSRTGRTKNIQYF
TGTGCCACCAGTGATTCCCGGACAGGGAGGACCAAAAACATTCAGTACTTC
>TRBJ2-3|TRBD2|.|TRBV19
CASSSRTSGGMSDTQYF
TGTGCCAGTAGTTCCCGGACTAGCGGGGGCATGTCAGATACGCAGTATTTT
>TRBJ2-2|.|few|TRBV9
CASSVVGLTGELFF
TGTGCCAGCAGCGTAGTCGGGCTCACCGGGGAGCTGTTTTTT
>TRBJ1-5|.|.|TRBV6-2/TRBV6-3
CASSGRQVQPQHF
TGTGCCAGCAGTGGGAGACAGGTCCAGCCCCAGCATTTT
>TRBJ2-2|TRBD2|few|TRBV4-1
CASSPRGGGGRSGELFF
TGCGCCAGCAGCCCCCGGGGGGGCGGGGGGCGGTCAGGGGAGCTGTTTTTT
>TRBJ1-3|.|.|TRBV6-5
CASRVGFSGNTIYF
TGTGCCAGCAGGGTCGGATTCTCTGGAAACACCATATATTTT